The entry that follows covers one T cell receptor (beta chain) sequence. TCRdb passed the PCR reads through MiXCR, listing each CDR3 protein once. The sample gives some 4,000 distinct CDR3 sequences, about a third of which show up once; approximately 28% is in the top ten. This sample was taken from a study of immune characterization of retroperitoneal liposarcoma. The germline V gene encodes CDR1 MRHNA and CDR2 SNTAGT. The V and J ends lost 2 bases and 4 bases respectively, with 13 bases between them. There are 15 residues in the CDR3. The sequence derives from a male donor with retroperitoneal liposarcoma. Source material: tumor tissue. This chain uses TRBV6-4 with TRBJ2-3; D could derive from TRBD1 or TRBD2 (6 bases each). The chain's CDR3 is CASSDVAGEADTQYF. The CDR3, as DNA: TGTGCCAGCAGTGACGTGGCAGGGGAGGCAGATACGCAGTATTTT.